What follows describes a single T cell receptor beta chain. This clonotype has at least ten counts. The antigen this receptor binds is unknown. The record has no base qualities; no much larger clone is one base away. CDR1 and CDR2, per the germline V gene (reference sequence), are LGHDT and YNNKEL. The CDR3 sequence holds 15 residues, the cysteine and phenylalanine included. The retained sequence is limited to the CDR3, 45 bases, with the frame set at the first base. For this chain, trimming is 0 bases at the V end and 5 bases at the J end, and the number of junction bases without a gene match is 1. These data belong to a study of regulatory T cells in long-lasting Graves disease (dated by TCRdb to about 2021). In the study overall: In the newly diagnosed Graves' disease group, patients had been taking antithyroid drugs for less than 3 months. The study took place in China and was registered as a clinical trial. TCR sequencing covered roughly 13 persistent and approximately 20 newly diagnosed Graves' disease patients, 33 samples in total. Persistent Graves' disease patients were compared with newly diagnosed Graves' disease patients by peripheral blood TCR sequencing and RNA sequencing. The investigation overall reported the following: The authors acknowledged the small sample size as a limitation that may reduce accuracy. More public clonotypes were shared among persistent patients (roughly 3,000) than among newly diagnosed patients (966). TRBV28, TRBJ1-2 and TRBJ2-5 were preferentially used in persistent disease, while TRBV20-1 and TRBJ2-1 were favored in newly diagnosed disease. Because the primary lesion, thyroid tissue, could not be accessed, the study looked at peripheral blood alone. Sequencing and analysis were restricted to the TCR beta chain. Lower TCR Shannon entropy and fewer highly expanded clones were observed in persistent Graves' disease patients than in newly diagnosed patients, which suggested clonal expansion.

The library was obtained by multiplex PCR. TCRdb records Illumina HiSeq 4000 as the sequencer. To build TCR beta libraries, CDR3 regions were amplified by Arm-PCR using iRepertoire HTBI primers. PCR products were gel purified before sequencing. The original pipeline was this. Gene usage analysis of CDR3 amino acid clonotypes used the 50 to 70 TRBV and about 15 TRBJ segments found across samples. COPE and FqMerger were used to merge filtered high-quality paired reads into contigs. BLAST was used to align contigs to IMGT TRBV, TRBD and TRBJ reference genes, with CDR3 defined following IMGT. Highly expanded clones were defined as clonotypes with a frequency above 0.1%. Shannon entropy served as the measure of repertoire diversity, while the Gini coefficient captured V-J evenness. Clonotypes shared by more than one individual were considered public. The public sequencing data were trimmed at Q25 with fastp and processed into clonotypes with MiXCR by TCRdb, which kept only in-frame beta chains. Every distinct CDR3 protein forms one entry, paired with its most common genes and DNA. For this entry, the V and J calls and clone size follow TCRdb and not the study's own pipeline. This sample lists around 500,000 distinct CDR3 sequences; about 13% were detected once. Over 7.5% of the sample rests with the top ten.

The meaning of the sample's time point label: newly diagnosed GD, antithyroid drugs for less than 3 months. For both TCR sequencing and RNA sequencing, RNA was extracted from PBMCs using TRIzol. The diagnosis of Graves' disease followed American Thyroid Association guidelines. The patients came from an endocrinology department in Xi'an, China. Each patient gave approximately 10 milliliters of peripheral blood, collected in an EDTA anticoagulant tube. PBMCs were isolated by Ficoll Paque Plus density gradient separation without further T cell sorting. RNA quality was checked with an Agilent 2100 Bioanalyzer and agarose gel, and concentration with a NanoDrop 2000. The sample was also reused in another study, on T cells in Graves' hyperthyroidism and ophthalmopathy. As that second paper reports: A patient counted as having stable Graves' hyperthyroidism if no progression to ophthalmopathy occurred over 18 months of follow-up. Hyperthyroidism patients were newly diagnosed, had a disease duration of under 2 months, and were aged 18 to 65 years. The study excluded patients with uncontrolled infections, other autoimmune diseases, pregnancy or lactation. Clinical symptoms, serum thyroxine and TRAb, thyroid ultrasound, and orbital computed tomography formed the basis for the diagnoses. The first round of RT-PCR for the TCR CDR3 was performed with the HTBI primer set and the Qiagen OneStep RT-PCR kit. Most expanded thyroid clonotypes (frequency above 0.001) were also detected in blood, suggesting blood repertoires may reflect thyroid immune responses. In cross-validation, a model built on a 13 V-J signature told ophthalmopathy apart from stable hyperthyroidism with 87.88% sensitivity and 81% to 82% specificity, and in testing the same model reached 80%/75%. During validation, the model predicted progression to ophthalmopathy a median of approximately 7 months ahead of onset, with approximately 70% sensitivity and about 75% specificity. A discovery cohort of approximately 97 patients, 43 with Graves' ophthalmopathy and under 60 with stable Graves' hyperthyroidism, was used to find distinguishing TCR V-J signatures. Prospective prediction of ophthalmopathy was tested in an independent validation cohort consisting of roughly 19 hyperthyroidism patients and over 15 patients who later progressed to ophthalmopathy. The 100 discovery patients were randomly split 7:3 into training and test sets. Thyroid tissue and blood T-cell repertoires from over 5 Graves' hyperthyroidism patients were also compared in the study. Once sampling was done, hyperthyroidism patients were given methimazole at a starting dose of 30 mg daily, whereas ophthalmopathy patients were given high-dose intravenous methylprednisolone. A second multiplex PCR round built the libraries, followed by size selection and purification. The libraries were sequenced on an Illumina HiSeq2000 using paired-end 100 bp reads. SOAPnuke was used to process the raw data, with reads discarded if the reads contained adapters or uncalled bases, had a mean Phred below 15, or lacked an exact constant-primer or identifier match. High-quality paired reads were merged with COPE v1.2.5, and unique nucleotide sequences were defined as clonotypes. MiTCR v1.1 was used to align the clonotypes against IMGT TRBV, TRBD and TRBJ reference segments. The analysis was restricted to V-J combinations with a frequency above 0.0001, which together covered just over 99% of the repertoires. A TCS score was defined as the ratio of F50 (clonal expansion) to E x V (chaos), with BLOSUM62-based TCRdist applied between CDR3 peptides within each V-J. Welch's t-statistics and random forest reduced fewer than 600 V-J features to around 14, which were used in a naive Bayes classifier (R e1071). No statistical method was used to set the sample size in advance, and investigators knew the group allocation. According to the paper, TCR Vbeta CDR3 sequencing was carried out on about 140 peripheral blood samples, which came from fewer than 50 ophthalmopathy, roughly 75 hyperthyroidism and around 17 progressor patients.

Recombination connected TRBV3-1 to TRBJ2-3, with TRBD2 matching 11 junction bases. Source: peripheral blood mononuclear cells (PBMCs), taken at new diagnosis, from a patient treated with antithyroid drugs. This clonotype originated in a young man with Graves disease. Donor details come from another sample of the same person, matched by shared clones. The nucleotides are TGTGCCAGCAGCCAAGAGCTAGCGGGAGGAGATACGCAGTATTTT. Its amino acids are CASSQELAGGDTQYF.